A selection of T cell receptor beta chains follows, all from one sample in a study of persistence of HIV-infected CD4 T cells. Assay used: immunoSEQ multiplex PCR; TCRdb lists only in-frame clones, some missing. Of tens of thousands of clones detected, about four fifths appear once; the ten largest clones hold 3%. Their target antigens are unknown. Sequencing was performed on CD4+ T cells sorted from PBMCs after approximately 20-hour stimulation, taken from a patient who received antiretroviral therapy. These receptors originate from an adult man with HIV who was CMV-seropositive. CDR3s include the opening cysteine and the closing phenylalanine or tryptophan. The D gene is left open where the match is weak. Clone size, where shown, is once, few, many, or a class for clones that have expanded.

v_gene	d_gene	j_gene	abundance	CDR3aa	CDR3nt
TRBV5-1	TRBD1	TRBJ1-2	once	CASRLGQDYGYTF	TGCGCCAGCAGATTAGGACAGGACTATGGCTACACCTTC
TRBV10-1	TRBD2	TRBJ2-3	NA	CASSESNSGADTQYF	TGCGCCAGCAGTGAGTCGAATAGCGGGGCAGATACGCAGTATTTT
TRBV11-1	NA	TRBJ2-7	NA	CASSLGGGLGYEQYF	TGTGCCAGCAGCCTCGGGGGCGGGTTGGGCTACGAGCAGTACTTC
TRBV7-2	NA	TRBJ1-5	once	CASSLEGRGGNQPQHF	TGTGCCAGCAGCTTAGAGGGCAGAGGGGGAAATCAGCCCCAGCATTTT
TRBV5-6	NA	TRBJ2-2	NA	CASSFVGSSWSTGELFF	TGTGCCAGCAGCTTTGTTGGGTCGAGCTGGAGCACCGGGGAGCTGTTTTTT
TRBV7-9	NA	TRBJ2-7	NA	CASSLIGGGGTYEQYF	TGTGCCAGCAGCTTAATTGGGGGAGGGGGCACTTACGAGCAGTACTTC
TRBV5-4	TRBD1	TRBJ1-2	NA	CASSLPTGRMGGYTF	TGTGCCAGCAGCCTTCCGACAGGGCGAATGGGCGGCTACACCTTC
TRBV11-2	NA	TRBJ2-2	few	CASSLVGATGELFF	TGTGCCAGCAGCTTAGTGGGGGCCACCGGGGAGCTGTTTTTT
TRBV10-3	NA	TRBJ1-1	NA	CAISWAENTEAFF	TGTGCCATCAGTTGGGCAGAGAACACTGAAGCTTTCTTT
TRBV5-6	NA	TRBJ1-6	few	CASSLGGTFDSPLHF	TGTGCCAGCAGCTTGGGAGGGACATTCGATTCACCCCTCCACTTT
TRBV5-1	NA	TRBJ2-5	NA	CASSLGDRVTETQYF	TGCGCCAGCAGCTTGGGGGACCGGGTTACAGAGACCCAGTACTTC
TRBV7-9	NA	TRBJ1-2	few	CASSSTVDYGYTF	TGTGCCAGCAGCTCGACAGTGGACTATGGCTACACCTTC
TRBV10-3	TRBD1	TRBJ1-2	NA	CAISERTGLGYTF	TGTGCCATCAGTGAGAGGACAGGGCTCGGCTACACCTTC
TRBV4-3	TRBD1	TRBJ1-6	NA	CASSQSFTGGKNSPLHF	TGCGCCAGCAGCCAGAGCTTTACAGGGGGGAAAAATTCACCCCTCCACTTT
TRBV5-1	NA	TRBJ2-7	NA	CASSSRQDSYEQYF	TGCGCCAGCAGCTCCAGACAGGACTCCTACGAGCAGTACTTC
TRBV2	NA	TRBJ1-2	NA	CASSDQTLGEVHGYTF	TGTGCCAGCAGTGATCAAACGTTGGGGGAGGTTCATGGCTACACCTTC
TRBV29-1	NA	TRBJ1-2	NA	CSVELRDLLYGYTF	TGCAGCGTTGAGTTAAGGGATCTCCTCTATGGCTACACCTTC
TRBV3-1/TRBV3-2	TRBD2	TRBJ2-1	few	CASSPRTSSYNEQFF	TGTGCCAGCAGCCCCCGGACTAGCTCCTACAATGAGCAGTTCTTC
TRBV5-6	NA	TRBJ1-2	once	CASKFGQVSYGYTF	TGTGCCAGCAAGTTTGGACAAGTCAGCTATGGCTACACCTTC
TRBV2	NA	TRBJ2-1	NA	CASSRQDNEQFF	TGTGCCAGCAGCCGACAGGACAATGAGCAGTTCTTC
TRBV18	TRBD2	TRBJ2-7	NA	CASSPTVKAGGYEQYF	TGTGCCAGCTCACCAACTGTTAAAGCGGGGGGCTACGAGCAGTACTTC
TRBV6-5	NA	TRBJ2-7	few	CASSLNPGAAEQYF	TGTGCCAGCAGCCTAAACCCCGGAGCGGCCGAGCAGTACTTC
TRBV28	NA	TRBJ2-7	NA	CASSFTPDSIHEQYF	TGTGCCAGCAGTTTCACCCCGGACAGTATCCACGAGCAGTACTTC
TRBV6-2/TRBV6-3	TRBD2	TRBJ2-1	NA	CASSPRETYNAKQFF	TGTGCCAGCAGTCCGCGGGAGACCTACAATGCGAAGCAGTTCTTC
TRBV7-8	TRBD1	TRBJ1-1	NA	CASSLQRQGNTEAFF	TGTGCCAGCAGCTTACAGAGACAGGGGAACACTGAAGCTTTCTTT
TRBV5-1	NA	TRBJ1-6	NA	CASSPGTGLFNSPLHF	TGCGCCAGCAGCCCCGGGACCGGGCTTTTTAATTCACCCCTCCACTTT
TRBV6-5	NA	TRBJ1-4	NA	CASVRGSDEKLFF	TGTGCCAGCGTCCGGGGGAGTGATGAAAAACTGTTTTTT
TRBV28	NA	TRBJ1-2	NA	CASSPPVPDLGYGYTF	TGTGCCAGCAGTCCGCCGGTTCCAGACCTTGGCTATGGCTACACCTTC
TRBV5-1	NA	TRBJ2-2	NA	CASGQTYTGELFF	TGCGCCAGCGGGCAGACTTACACCGGGGAGCTGTTTTTT
TRBV7-8	NA	TRBJ1-5	NA	CASSPARGIGQPQHF	TGTGCCAGCAGCCCGGCGCGGGGGATAGGGCAGCCCCAGCATTTT
TRBV30	NA	TRBJ1-5	NA	CAWSVRASGGNQPQHF	TGTGCCTGGAGTGTACGGGCATCCGGGGGCAATCAGCCCCAGCATTTT
TRBV15	TRBD1	TRBJ1-5	NA	CATTLQGARQPQHF	TGTGCCACCACTTTACAGGGGGCCAGGCAGCCCCAGCATTTT
TRBV7-2	TRBD1	TRBJ2-1	NA	CASNRQGQGNEQFF	TGTGCCAGCAACCGCCAGGGACAGGGGAATGAGCAGTTCTTC
TRBV7-8	TRBD1	TRBJ1-1	NA	CASSFPGQGTEAFF	TGTGCCAGCAGCTTCCCGGGACAGGGCACTGAAGCTTTCTTT
TRBV18	NA	TRBJ2-6	NA	CASSYDTPSGANVLTF	TGTGCCAGCTCCTATGACACCCCCTCTGGGGCCAACGTCCTGACTTTC
TRBV2	NA	TRBJ1-1	NA	CASSQWGGATEAFF	TGTGCCAGCAGTCAGTGGGGGGGAGCCACTGAAGCTTTCTTT
TRBV21-1	NA	TRBJ1-4	NA	CASSKRRRRRATNEKLFF	TGTGCCAGCAGCAAACGCCGACGGCGCAGGGCAACTAATGAAAAACTGTTTTTT
TRBV11-1	TRBD1	TRBJ1-4	NA	CASSLSNRGHEKLFF	TGTGCCAGCAGCTTATCCAACAGGGGACATGAAAAACTGTTTTTT
TRBV19	TRBD1	TRBJ1-2	NA	CASSIKGQGGGYTF	TGTGCCAGTAGTATTAAGGGACAGGGTGGCGGCTACACCTTC
TRBV6-2/TRBV6-3	NA	TRBJ2-1	NA	CASSGLSSYNEQFF	TGTGCCAGCAGTGGACTTAGCTCCTACAATGAGCAGTTCTTC
TRBV2	TRBD1	TRBJ1-2	NA	CATRDRIYGYTF	TGTGCCACCCGGGACAGGATCTATGGCTACACCTTC
TRBV25-1	NA	TRBJ2-5	NA	CASSEYRGYQETQYF	TGTGCCAGCAGTGAATATCGGGGATACCAAGAGACCCAGTACTTC
TRBV18	NA	TRBJ1-1	NA	CASSPFREGPGTEAFF	TGTGCCAGCTCACCATTCAGGGAGGGACCAGGGACTGAAGCTTTCTTT
TRBV6-2/TRBV6-3	NA	TRBJ2-7	NA	CASSYSMVGTYEQYF	TGTGCCAGCAGTTACTCGATGGTTGGCACCTACGAGCAGTACTTC
TRBV4-2	TRBD2	TRBJ2-1	NA	CASSQGAGDKQFF	TGTGCCAGCAGCCAAGGGGCGGGAGATAAGCAGTTCTTC
TRBV5-4	TRBD2	TRBJ2-2	NA	CASSRTSGNTGELFF	TGTGCCAGCAGCCGGACTAGCGGGAACACCGGGGAGCTGTTTTTT
TRBV5-1	TRBD2	TRBJ2-1	NA	CASSLELAGAYNEQFF	TGCGCCAGCAGCTTGGAACTAGCGGGGGCTTACAATGAGCAGTTCTTC
TRBV6-6	NA	TRBJ2-6	once	CASSYPVGSGANVLTF	TGTGCCAGCAGTTACCCGGTGGGGTCTGGGGCCAACGTCCTGACTTTC
TRBV5-1	NA	TRBJ2-2	few	CASSLEWTGELFF	TGCGCCAGCAGCTTGGAATGGACCGGGGAGCTGTTTTTT
TRBV6-5	NA	TRBJ1-5	NA	CASRDSSNQPQHF	TGTGCCAGCAGGGACAGTAGCAATCAGCCCCAGCATTTT
TRBV7-2	NA	TRBJ2-5	few	CASSFEAGPQKTQYF	TGTGCCAGCAGCTTTGAGGCGGGCCCTCAGAAGACCCAGTACTTC
TRBV11-1	TRBD1	TRBJ2-3	NA	CASSLRGQGMGDTQYF	TGTGCCAGCAGCTTAAGGGGGCAGGGAATGGGAGATACGCAGTATTTT
TRBV27	NA	TRBJ2-2	few	CASSFQGSSNTGELFF	TGTGCCAGCAGTTTTCAGGGGAGCTCGAACACCGGGGAGCTGTTTTTT
TRBV19	NA	TRBJ1-3	NA	CASSMVSANTIYF	TGTGCCAGTAGTATGGTCAGTGCAAACACCATATATTTT
TRBV19	TRBD2	TRBJ2-7	NA	CASSMGWKGLADYEQYF	TGTGCCAGTAGTATGGGCTGGAAGGGACTAGCGGACTACGAGCAGTACTTC
TRBV2	NA	TRBJ1-5	NA	CASRVGPESNQPQHF	TGTGCCAGCAGGGTAGGACCGGAAAGTAATCAGCCCCAGCATTTT
TRBV3-1/TRBV3-2	NA	TRBJ1-1	NA	CASSQGRGRQAFF	TGTGCCAGCAGCCAGGGGCGGGGGCGTCAAGCTTTCTTT
TRBV11-2	TRBD1	TRBJ2-7	NA	CASARDRGRYEQYF	TGTGCCAGCGCCCGGGACAGGGGAAGGTACGAGCAGTACTTC
TRBV7-9	TRBD1	TRBJ2-3	NA	CASSWGTGGRTDTQYF	TGTGCCAGCAGCTGGGGGACAGGGGGCCGCACAGATACGCAGTATTTT
TRBV18	NA	TRBJ1-5	NA	CASSPLGGASNQPQHF	TGTGCCAGCTCACCTCTTGGGGGGGCTAGCAATCAGCCCCAGCATTTT